Listed here are 11 T cell receptor beta chains from one sample, sequenced in a study of T cells expressing NK-cell markers. TCRdb reprocessed the 5' RACE reads and reports one entry per CDR3 protein, with no DNA. The table counts approximately 150,000 distinct CDR3 sequences; less than 15% lies in the top ten. Source material: blood T cells: a sorted CD56 or NKG2C T cell subset, CD4+ or CD8+ T cells, or bulk PBMC T cells (not recorded which). These receptors all come from a man between 18 and 35 years old in good health.

The chain carries TRBV25-1 and TRBJ2-7. Germline V lookup: CDR1 MGHDK, CDR2 SYGVNS. This CDR3 comprises 14 residues. CDR3 sequence: CASSETARSYEQYF.

This rearrangement joins TRBV7-6 to TRBJ1-1; TCRdb proposes TRBD1, but this gene call is untestable without DNA. CDR1 and CDR2 from the germline V gene are SGHVS and FNYEAQ. The CDR3 covers 14 residues. CDR3: CASSLGDSNTEAFF.

The chain uses TRBV14 and TRBJ1-5; TCRdb selects TRBD1, and the lack of DNA leaves this call unchecked. Germline loops: CDR1 SGHDN, CDR2 FVKESK. This CDR3 contains 16 residues. Here the CDR3 reads CASSQARTGSNQPQHF.

The rearrangement joins TRBV13 to TRBJ2-6; the D gene TCRdb calls, TRBD1, cannot be checked with no DNA. This CDR3 comprises 18 residues. Germline assignment: CDR1 PRHDT and CDR2 FYEKMQ (reference sequence). CDR3: CASSLGPTRGDGANVLTF. Full variable domain (missing parts from reference TRBV13 and TRBJ2-6): AAGVIQSPRHLIKEKRETATLKCYPIPRHDTVYWYQQGPGQDPQFLISFYEKMQSDKGSIPDRFSAQQFSDYHSELNMSSLELGDSALYFCASSLGPTRGDGANVLTFGAGSRLTVL.

V usage is TRBV6-5 and J usage is TRBJ2-5; TCRdb designates TRBD1, a call that cannot be tested without DNA. The CDR3 has 16 amino acids. Looked up from germline, CDR1 is MNHEY and CDR2 is SVGAGI. CDR3 sequence: CASSYLTGEGGETQYF.

The chain links TRBV4-1 to TRBJ2-3; TCRdb proposes TRBD1, but this gene call is untestable without DNA. Per the germline V gene, CDR1 is MGHRA and CDR2 is YSYEKL. The CDR3 loop spans 16 amino acids. The CDR3 is CASSQEQGATADTQYF.

The chain uses TRBV6-5 and TRBJ1-5; the D call from TCRdb, TRBD1, cannot be confirmed without DNA. This CDR3 spans 11 amino acids. Germline V gene data show CDR1 as MNHEY and CDR2 as SVGAGI. The CDR3 region is CARTGDQPQHF.

This rearrangement joins TRBV12-3 or TRBV12-4 to TRBJ2-1. CDR3 length equals 13 residues. This chain's CDR3 is CASLIRPGNEQFF.

V and J are TRBV6-9 and TRBJ1-1; TCRdb's assignment of TRBD1 cannot be checked, as there is no DNA. Looked up from germline, CDR1 is MNHGY and CDR2 is SVAAGI. The CDR3 runs 16 residues. CDR3 in amino acids: CASSYTTGGRNTEAFF.

The CDR3: CASSEGQVLTF. The rearrangement links TRBV28 to TRBJ1-2; TCRdb indicates TRBD1, and absent DNA this call remains unverified. The CDR3 has 11 residues. CDR1 and CDR2 from the germline V gene are MDHEN and SYDVKM.

J is TRBJ2-5 and V is TRBV6-5; TCRdb's D gene call, TRBD2, goes unchecked for lack of DNA. Germline CDR1 is MNHEY and CDR2 is SVGAGI. There are 18 residues in the CDR3. The CDR3 region is CASSYQLGGVGTGETQYF.